This T cell receptor (beta chain) was obtained from a study of cytomegalovirus exposure and HLA in healthy donors. Study-level background: Unique TCRs numbering some 80 million, obtained from HLA-typed donors, made up an early data release.

PCR was performed using 60 Vbeta and 13 Jbeta primers. TCRdb keeps only in-frame clones here, not all; method: immunoSEQ multiplex PCR. The data contain around 200,000 clones, over 65% of them singletons. This clone was found a few times. This clonotype originated in a woman between 50 and 59 years old in good health and CMV-seropositive. The sample taken for sequencing was PBMCs.

The DNA of the CDR3 is TGCGCCAGCAGTCAGAGGTCAACTAATGAAAAACTGTTTTTT. This sequence encodes CASSQRSTNEKLFF. The genes are TRBV4-1 and TRBJ1-4; no clear D gene. The V and J ends lost 6 bases and 0 bases respectively, with 8 bases between them. Germline CDR1 MGHRA, CDR2 YSYEKL. The CDR3 has 14 amino acids.